Included here is one T cell receptor (beta chain) sequence, with context. No antigen is known for it. The same CDR3 also results from other DNA sequences found in this sample. At sampling all donors were nominally healthy, likely with unrecorded immune exposures. This sample was taken from a study of cytomegalovirus exposure and HLA in healthy donors. CDR1 is MNHNY and CDR2 is SVGAGI in the germline V gene (reference sequence). The V end was cut by 0 bases, the J end by 1 base, with 6 bases between. The CDR3 contains 14 residues. 60 Vbeta and 13 Jbeta primers were used in PCR. Libraries were prepared by immunoSEQ multiplex PCR; TCRdb keeps only in-frame clonotypes and omits some of them. The top ten clones hold 4.1% of a sample with 130,000 to 150,000 clones, 70% to 85% of them seen once. Study-wide points: The authors later found HLA-associated TCR beta chains more clonally expanded than equally common others. Published work reported that the classifier diagnosed cytomegalovirus status with high specificity and sensitivity. Usually a TCR sequence was rare, but some public TCRs were found in many donors.

This chain uses TRBV6-6 with TRBJ1-1, with D unresolved. The sequence came from a man aged 40-49 years in good health and CMV-seropositive. Sequencing was done on a sample of PBMCs. CDR3 sequence reads: CASSYSRGNTEAFF. For the CDR3, the DNA is TGTGCCAGCAGTTACTCGAGAGGGAACACTGAAGCTTTCTTT.